The 14 T cell receptor beta chains below were found in one sample sequenced in a study of blood T cells in healthy people across ages (dated by TCRdb to 2014 to 2015). Library prep was done by 5' RACE. A second PCR of 7 to 11 cycles was run with a J-beta primer mix and a sample-barcoded 5' primer. The public reads were run again by TCRdb, first through fastp at Q25 and then through MiXCR, and only productive beta chains were kept. Here each entry gathers all rows of one CDR3 protein and keeps the most common genes and DNA. The sample table lists 1.8 million or so distinct CDR3 sequences, about two fifths of them with a count of one. 20% to 25% of the sample goes to the ten largest clones. The sample taken for sequencing was blood. The receptors originated from a human donor in good health.

As concerns this clonotype: This may be a read error: a much more frequent sequence differs by one nucleotide. The chain links TRBV7-3 to TRBJ2-7, with D tentatively TRBD2 (6 bases). The germline gives CDR1 SGHTA, CDR2 FQGTGA. Trimming removed 3 bases at V and 7 bases at J, with 13 bases between. The CDR3 length is 13 residues. CDR3 DNA: TGTGCCAGCAGCTTGGGACTCGACAATGAGCAGTACTTC. This encodes CASSLGLDNEQYF.

CDR3 in DNA: TGTGCCAGCAGTGAATTTGGGGGAGAGACCCAGTACTTC. Translated: CASSEFGGETQYF. V gene TRBV25-1 combines with J gene TRBJ2-5; D possibly uses TRBD1 or TRBD2 (5 bases each). There are 13 residues in the CDR3. The V and J ends lost 1 base and 4 bases respectively, with 7 bases between them. Germline V gene data show CDR1 as MGHDK and CDR2 as SYGVNS.

The chain couples TRBV2 to TRBJ1-2; D gene unclear. This CDR3 region has 13 residues. Germline CDR1 is SNHLY and CDR2 is FYNNEI. The ends were cut back, 3 bases at V and 6 bases at J, with 11 bases in the middle. This CDR3 reads CASSEWALDGYTF. In DNA form, the CDR3 reads TGTGCCAGCAGTGAGTGGGCACTTGATGGCTACACCTTC.

This clonotype came up once. The chain uses TRBV3-1 and TRBJ1-2; no clear D gene. The CDR3 has 13 residues. Germline loops: CDR1 LGHDT, CDR2 YNNKEL (reference sequence). V lost 1 base and J lost 7, with 10 bases in between. The CDR3 is CASSQGNSRGYTF. In DNA, the CDR3 is TGTGCCAGCAGCCAAGGTAACAGTCGTGGCTACACCTTC.

This clonotype was counted a few times. The chain couples TRBV24-1 to TRBJ2-5, with 7 positions matching TRBD2. With 4 bases clipped from V and 2 bases from J, the junction kept 6 bases outside the gene matches. CDR1 and CDR2 (germline): KGHDR, SFDVKD. This CDR3 has 15 residues. The CDR3 spells CATSDPSGVQETQYF. CDR3 nucleotides: TGTGCCACCAGTGACCCCAGCGGGGTGCAAGAGACCCAGTACTTC.

The gene calls are TRBV6-5 and TRBJ1-1; no firm D call. Trimming stripped 4 bases from V and 11 bases from J, with 14 bases between. This CDR3 is built from 12 residues. The germline V gene encodes CDR1 MNHEY and CDR2 SVGAGI. In DNA form, the CDR3 reads TGTGCCAGCAGTTCTCCTAACACTGCGGCTTTCTTT. Translating it yields CASSSPNTAAFF.

The chain is built from TRBV7-8 and TRBJ1-1; no clear D gene. The CDR3 loop spans 14 amino acids. V was clipped by 5 bases and J by 5 bases, with 15 bases between them. Germline lookup yields CDR1 SGHVS and CDR2 FQNEAQ. CDR3 residues: CASSPRLGRTEAFF. The CDR3 DNA sequence: TGTGCCAGCAGCCCTCGTCTGGGGAGAACTGAAGCTTTCTTT.

The rearrangement joins TRBV4-3 to TRBJ2-4, with 8 bases that match TRBD1. The CDR3 is 24 amino acids. The V gene end was trimmed by 4 bases and the J gene end by 0 bases; junction bases not matched to a gene: 29. Germline-derived CDR1 and CDR2 are LGHNA and YSLEER. CDR3 bases: TGCGCCAGCAGCCCCCCTATCTCTAAATCTCTAACTCACTCCGGGACAGGAGCCAAAAACATTCAGTACTTC. Protein sequence: CASSPPISKSLTHSGTGAKNIQYF.

This clonotype was recorded at least ten times. The V call is TRBV7-2, the J call TRBJ2-1; perhaps TRBD1 as D (7 bases). The length of the CDR3 is 18 residues. The germline CDR1 and CDR2 sequences are SGHTA and FQGNSA. Trimming cost V 8 bases and J 0 bases, with 23 bases left between them. The CDR3 DNA is TGTGCCAGCGCCCCCAGGGGGGACAGCCTAAACTCCTACAATGAGCAGTTCTTC. It yields the protein CASAPRGDSLNSYNEQFF.

The chain is built from TRBV20-1 and TRBJ2-5, with 8 bases matching TRBD1. The germline V gene encodes CDR1 DFQATT and CDR2 SNEGSKA (reference sequence). CDR3 length equals 14 residues. V dropped 0 bases and J dropped 6; count of bases not matched to a gene: 6. The chain's CDR3 is CSAREDRAAKTQYF. The CDR3 nucleotides are TGCAGTGCTAGAGAGGACAGGGCAGCGAAGACCCAGTACTTC.

This chain uses TRBV10-2 with TRBJ2-3; either TRBD1 or TRBD2 may fit D (6 bases each). CDR3 length: 16 amino acids. CDR1 and CDR2 (germline): WSHSY, SAAADI. The germline V and J ends were trimmed by 0 bases and 4 bases, with 14 bases remaining between them. CDR3 in DNA: TGCGCCAGCAGTGAGTCGGGGGGCAGGAGGGCAGATACGCAGTATTTT. Protein sequence: CASSESGGRRADTQYF.

The chain is built from TRBV20-1 and TRBJ1-5; D not resolved. CDR3 length equals 15 residues. V gave up 0 bases and J gave up 4 bases, with 13 bases separating them. CDR1 DFQATT and CDR2 SNEGSKA come from the germline V gene (reference sequence). CDR3 loop: CSARDRVLGNQPQHF. In nucleotides, the CDR3 is TGCAGTGCTAGAGATAGGGTTTTGGGTAATCAGCCCCAGCATTTT.

The rearrangement joins TRBV4-2 to TRBJ2-1; 9 nucleotides align to TRBD2. Per the germline V gene, CDR1 is LGHNA and CDR2 is YNFKEQ. The CDR3 extends over 16 amino acids. With 2 bases clipped from V and 0 bases from J, the junction kept 2 bases outside the gene matches. The chain's CDR3 is CASSQIAGDSYNEQFF. In DNA, the CDR3 is TGTGCCAGCAGCCAAATAGCGGGGGACTCCTACAATGAGCAGTTCTTC.

V and J are TRBV12-3 or TRBV12-4 and TRBJ2-7; D is perhaps TRBD1 (5 bases). Trimming left V 8 bases short and J 2 bases short, with 16 bases between. The CDR3 is 14 residues long. The chain's CDR3 is CASGFGDSPYEQYF. CDR3 in DNA: TGTGCCAGCGGATTCGGAGACAGTCCCTACGAGCAGTACTTC.